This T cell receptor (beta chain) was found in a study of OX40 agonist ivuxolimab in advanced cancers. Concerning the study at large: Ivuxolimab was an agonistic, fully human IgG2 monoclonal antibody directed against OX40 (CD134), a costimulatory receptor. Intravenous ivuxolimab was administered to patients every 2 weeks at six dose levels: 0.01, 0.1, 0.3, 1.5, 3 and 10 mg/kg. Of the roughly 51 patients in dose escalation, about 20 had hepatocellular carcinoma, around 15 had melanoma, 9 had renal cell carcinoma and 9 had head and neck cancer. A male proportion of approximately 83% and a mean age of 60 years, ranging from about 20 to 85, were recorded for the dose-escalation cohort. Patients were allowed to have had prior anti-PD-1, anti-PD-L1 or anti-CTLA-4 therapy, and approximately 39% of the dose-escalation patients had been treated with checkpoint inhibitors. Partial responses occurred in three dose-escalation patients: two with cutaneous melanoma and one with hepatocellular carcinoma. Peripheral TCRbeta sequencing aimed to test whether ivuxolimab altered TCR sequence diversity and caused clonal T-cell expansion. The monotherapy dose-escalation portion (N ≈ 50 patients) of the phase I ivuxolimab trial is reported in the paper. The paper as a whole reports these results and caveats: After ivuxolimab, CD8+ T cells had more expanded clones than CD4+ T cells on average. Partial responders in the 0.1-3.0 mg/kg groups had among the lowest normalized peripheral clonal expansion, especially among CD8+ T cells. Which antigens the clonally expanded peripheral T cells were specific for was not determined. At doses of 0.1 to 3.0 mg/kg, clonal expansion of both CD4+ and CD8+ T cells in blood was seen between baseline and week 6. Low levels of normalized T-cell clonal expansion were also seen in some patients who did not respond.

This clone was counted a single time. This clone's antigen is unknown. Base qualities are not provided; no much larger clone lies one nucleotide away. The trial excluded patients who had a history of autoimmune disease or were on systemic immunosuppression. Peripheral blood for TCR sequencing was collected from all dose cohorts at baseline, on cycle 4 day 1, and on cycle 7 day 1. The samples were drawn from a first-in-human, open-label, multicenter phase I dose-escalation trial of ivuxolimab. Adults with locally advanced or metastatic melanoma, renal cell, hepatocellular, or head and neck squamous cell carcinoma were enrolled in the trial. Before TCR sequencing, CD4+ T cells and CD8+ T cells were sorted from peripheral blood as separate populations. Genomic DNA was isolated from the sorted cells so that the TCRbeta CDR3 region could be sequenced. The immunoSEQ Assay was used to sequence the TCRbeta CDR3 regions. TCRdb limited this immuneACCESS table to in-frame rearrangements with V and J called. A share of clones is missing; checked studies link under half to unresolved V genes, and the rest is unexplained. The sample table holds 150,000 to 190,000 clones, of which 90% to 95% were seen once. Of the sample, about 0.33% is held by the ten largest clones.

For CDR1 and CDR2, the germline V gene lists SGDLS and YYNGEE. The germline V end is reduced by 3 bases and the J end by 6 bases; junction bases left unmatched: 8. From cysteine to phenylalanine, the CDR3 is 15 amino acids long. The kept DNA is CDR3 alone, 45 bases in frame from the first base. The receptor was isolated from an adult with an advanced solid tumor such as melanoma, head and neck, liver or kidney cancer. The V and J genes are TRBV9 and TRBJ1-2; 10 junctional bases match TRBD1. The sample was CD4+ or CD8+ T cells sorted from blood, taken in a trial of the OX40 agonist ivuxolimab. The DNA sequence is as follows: TGTGCCAGCAGCGCCGGAGACAGGGGGCGGAATGGCTACACCTTC. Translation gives CASSAGDRGRNGYTF.